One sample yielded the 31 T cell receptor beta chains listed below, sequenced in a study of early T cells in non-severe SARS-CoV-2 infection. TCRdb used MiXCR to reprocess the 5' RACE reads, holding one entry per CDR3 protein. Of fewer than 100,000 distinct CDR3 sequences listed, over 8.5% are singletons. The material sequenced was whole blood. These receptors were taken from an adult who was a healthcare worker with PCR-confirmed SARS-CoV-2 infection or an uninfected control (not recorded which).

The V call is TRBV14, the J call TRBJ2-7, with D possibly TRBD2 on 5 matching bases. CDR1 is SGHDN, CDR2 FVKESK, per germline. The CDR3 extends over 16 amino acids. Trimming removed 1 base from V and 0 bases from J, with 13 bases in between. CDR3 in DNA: TGTGCCAGCAGCCAAGGGCCGGGAATAACCTCCTACGAGCAGTACTTC. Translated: CASSQGPGITSYEQYF.

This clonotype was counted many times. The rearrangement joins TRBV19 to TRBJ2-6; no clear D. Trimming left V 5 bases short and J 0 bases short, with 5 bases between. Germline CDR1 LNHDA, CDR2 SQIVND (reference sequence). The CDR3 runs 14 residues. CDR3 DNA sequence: TGTGCCAGTAGTCCGCGCTCTGGGGCCAACGTCCTGACTTTC. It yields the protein CASSPRSGANVLTF. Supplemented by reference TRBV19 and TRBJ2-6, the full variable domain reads DGGITQSPKYLFRKEGQNVTLSCEQNLNHDAMYWYRQDPGQGLRLIYYSQIVNDFQKGDIAEGYSVSREKKESFPLTVTSAQKNPTAFYLCASSPRSGANVLTFGAGSRLTVL.

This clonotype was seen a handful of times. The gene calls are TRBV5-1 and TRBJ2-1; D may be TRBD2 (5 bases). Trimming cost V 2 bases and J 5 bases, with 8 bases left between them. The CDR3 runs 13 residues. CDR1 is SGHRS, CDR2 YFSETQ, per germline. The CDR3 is CASSFKRNNEQFF. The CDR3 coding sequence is TGCGCCAGCAGCTTTAAGCGGAACAATGAGCAGTTCTTC.

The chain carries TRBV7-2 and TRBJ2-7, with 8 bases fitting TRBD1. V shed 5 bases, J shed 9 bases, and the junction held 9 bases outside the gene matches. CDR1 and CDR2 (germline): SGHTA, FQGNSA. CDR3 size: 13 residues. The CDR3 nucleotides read TGTGCCAGCAGCCCAATGCGAACAGGGGGGCAGTACTTC. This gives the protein CASSPMRTGGQYF.

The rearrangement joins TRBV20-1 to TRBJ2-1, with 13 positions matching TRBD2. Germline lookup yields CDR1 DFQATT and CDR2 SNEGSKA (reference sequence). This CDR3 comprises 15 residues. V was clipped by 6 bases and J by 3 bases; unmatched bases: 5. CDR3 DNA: TGCAGTGCGGGAGGGACTAGCGGGAACTACAATGAGCAGTTCTTC. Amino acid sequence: CSAGGTSGNYNEQFF.

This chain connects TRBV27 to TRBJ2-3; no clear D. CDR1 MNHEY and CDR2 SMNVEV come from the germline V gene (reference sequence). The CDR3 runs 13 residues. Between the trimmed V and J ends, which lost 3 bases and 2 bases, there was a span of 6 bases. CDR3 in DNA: TGTGCCAGCAGTTTCGGTCCCACAGATACGCAGTATTTT. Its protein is CASSFGPTDTQYF.

This chain's CDR3 is CASSSLAGRVGELFF. CDR3 nucleotides: TGTGCCAGCAGCTCCCTAGCGGGGAGGGTCGGGGAGCTGTTTTTT. This chain joins TRBV11-2 and TRBJ2-2; 9 nucleotides align to TRBD2. The junction had 7 bases not matched to a gene; V was cut back by 4 bases and J by 7 bases. There are 15 residues in the CDR3. From germline, CDR1 is SGHAT and CDR2 FQNNGV.

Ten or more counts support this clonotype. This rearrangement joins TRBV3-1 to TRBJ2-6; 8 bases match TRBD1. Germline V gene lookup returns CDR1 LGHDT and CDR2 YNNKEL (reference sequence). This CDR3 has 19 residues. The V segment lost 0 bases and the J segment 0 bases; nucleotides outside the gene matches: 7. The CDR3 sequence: CASSQDRRQGLSGANVLTF. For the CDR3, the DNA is TGTGCCAGCAGCCAAGATCGGAGACAGGGGCTCTCTGGGGCCAACGTCCTGACTTTC. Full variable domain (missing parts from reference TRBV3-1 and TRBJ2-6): DTAVSQTPKYLVTQMGNDKSIKCEQNLGHDTMYWYKQDSKKFLKIMFSYNNKELIINETVPNRFSPKSPDKAHLNLHINSLELGDSAVYFCASSQDRRQGLSGANVLTFGAGSRLTVL.

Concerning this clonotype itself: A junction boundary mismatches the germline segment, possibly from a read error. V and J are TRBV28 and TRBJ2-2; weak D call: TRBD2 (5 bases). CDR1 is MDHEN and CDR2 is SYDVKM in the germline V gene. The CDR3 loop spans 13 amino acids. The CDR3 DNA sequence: TGTGCCAGCGAGTCCACGAACACCGGGGAGCGGTTTTTT. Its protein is CASESTNTGERFF.

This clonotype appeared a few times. In DNA, the CDR3 is TGTGCCAGCAGTGCAGGGCCTGAAGAGACCCAGTACTTC. Amino acids: CASSAGPEETQYF. The chain recombines TRBV7-3 with TRBJ2-5; TRBD1 might be the D (5 bases). The CDR3 has 13 residues. V was shortened by 6 bases and J by 3 bases, with 11 bases between the two germline ends. The V gene's germline CDR1 is SGHTA and CDR2 FQGTGA.

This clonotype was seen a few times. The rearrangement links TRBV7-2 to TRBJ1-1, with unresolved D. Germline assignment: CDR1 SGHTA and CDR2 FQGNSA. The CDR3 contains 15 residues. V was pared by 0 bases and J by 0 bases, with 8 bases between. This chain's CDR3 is CASSLAGGVNTEAFF. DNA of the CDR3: TGTGCCAGCAGCTTAGCTGGAGGAGTGAACACTGAAGCTTTCTTT.

The CDR3 sequence: CSARGGGLAGALSYNEQFF. The CDR3 bases are TGCAGTGCTAGAGGGGGGGGACTAGCGGGCGCCCTCTCCTACAATGAGCAGTTCTTC. This chain joins TRBV20-1 and TRBJ2-1; 12 bases align to TRBD2. The CDR3 consists of 19 residues. Germline CDR1 and CDR2: DFQATT and SNEGSKA (reference sequence). V trimming: 1 base; J trimming: 0 bases; junction bases outside the gene matches: 10.

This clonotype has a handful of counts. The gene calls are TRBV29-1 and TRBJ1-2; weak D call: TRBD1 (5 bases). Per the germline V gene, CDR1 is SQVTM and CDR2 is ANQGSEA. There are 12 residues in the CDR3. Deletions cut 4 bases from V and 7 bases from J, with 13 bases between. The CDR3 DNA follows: TGCAGCGTTGGCAGGGATCGTGGTGGCTACACCTTC. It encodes CSVGRDRGGYTF.

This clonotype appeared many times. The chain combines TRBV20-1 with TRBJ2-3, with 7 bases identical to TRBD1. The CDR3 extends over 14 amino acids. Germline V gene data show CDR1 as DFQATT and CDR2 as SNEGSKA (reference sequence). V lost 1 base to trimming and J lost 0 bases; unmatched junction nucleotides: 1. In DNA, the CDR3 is TGCAGTGCTAGAGGGACAGGTAGCACAGATACGCAGTATTTT. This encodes CSARGTGSTDTQYF.

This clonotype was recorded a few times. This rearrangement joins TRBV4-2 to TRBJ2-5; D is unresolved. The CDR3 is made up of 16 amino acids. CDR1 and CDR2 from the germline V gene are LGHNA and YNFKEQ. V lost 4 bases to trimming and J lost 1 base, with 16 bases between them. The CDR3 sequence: CASSPLLAQLQETQYF. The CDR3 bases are TGTGCCAGCAGCCCCCTATTGGCACAGCTCCAAGAGACCCAGTACTTC.

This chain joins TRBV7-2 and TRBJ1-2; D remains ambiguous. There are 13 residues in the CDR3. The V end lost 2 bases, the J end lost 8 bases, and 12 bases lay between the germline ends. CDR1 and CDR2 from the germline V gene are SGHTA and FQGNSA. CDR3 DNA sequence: TGTGCCAGCAGCTTACCCCCAGATCGCGGCTACACCTTC. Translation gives CASSLPPDRGYTF.

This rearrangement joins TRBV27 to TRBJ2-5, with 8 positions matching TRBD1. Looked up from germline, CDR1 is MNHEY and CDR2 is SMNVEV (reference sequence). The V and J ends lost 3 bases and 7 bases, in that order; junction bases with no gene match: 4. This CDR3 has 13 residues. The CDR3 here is CASSLDRVGTQYF. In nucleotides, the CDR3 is TGTGCCAGCAGTTTGGACAGGGTGGGGACCCAGTACTTC.

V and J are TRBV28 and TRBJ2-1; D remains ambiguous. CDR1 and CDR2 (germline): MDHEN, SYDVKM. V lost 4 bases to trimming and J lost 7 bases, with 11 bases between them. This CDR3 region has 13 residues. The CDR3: CASSYPARNEQFF. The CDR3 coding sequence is TGTGCCAGCAGTTACCCAGCTAGGAATGAGCAGTTCTTC.

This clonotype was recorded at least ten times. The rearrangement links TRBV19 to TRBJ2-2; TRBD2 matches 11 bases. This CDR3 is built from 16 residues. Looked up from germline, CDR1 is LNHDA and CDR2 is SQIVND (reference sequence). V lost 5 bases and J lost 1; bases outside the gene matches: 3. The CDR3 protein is CASSLLAGGNTGELFF. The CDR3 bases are TGTGCCAGTAGTCTCCTAGCGGGAGGGAACACCGGGGAGCTGTTTTTT.

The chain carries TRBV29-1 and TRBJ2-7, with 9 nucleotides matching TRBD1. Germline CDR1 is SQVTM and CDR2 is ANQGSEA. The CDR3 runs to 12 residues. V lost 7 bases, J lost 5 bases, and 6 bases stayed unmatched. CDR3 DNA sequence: TGCAGCGCCGGGGACAGGGAAGACGAGCAGTACTTC. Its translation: CSAGDREDEQYF.

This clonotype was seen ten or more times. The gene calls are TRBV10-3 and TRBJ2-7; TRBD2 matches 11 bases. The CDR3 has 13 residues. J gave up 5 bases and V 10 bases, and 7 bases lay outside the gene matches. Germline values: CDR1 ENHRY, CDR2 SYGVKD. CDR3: CASTSGRRNEQYF. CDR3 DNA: TGTGCCAGCACTAGCGGGAGACGCAACGAGCAGTACTTC.

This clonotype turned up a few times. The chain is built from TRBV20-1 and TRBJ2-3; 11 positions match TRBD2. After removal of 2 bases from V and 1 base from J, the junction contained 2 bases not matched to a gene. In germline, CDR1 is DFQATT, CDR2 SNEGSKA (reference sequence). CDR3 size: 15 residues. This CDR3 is CSARILAGGTDTQYF. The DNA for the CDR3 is TGCAGTGCTAGAATACTAGCGGGAGGCACAGATACGCAGTATTTT.

For the CDR3, the DNA is TGTGCCAGCAGCTCTCAGCCCTACACTGAAGCTTTCTTT. The encoded protein is CASSSQPYTEAFF. This rearrangement joins TRBV7-2 to TRBJ1-1; D call uncertain. The CDR3 is made up of 13 amino acids. Germline V lookup: CDR1 SGHTA, CDR2 FQGNSA. Trimming stripped 4 bases from V and 3 bases from J, with 9 bases between.

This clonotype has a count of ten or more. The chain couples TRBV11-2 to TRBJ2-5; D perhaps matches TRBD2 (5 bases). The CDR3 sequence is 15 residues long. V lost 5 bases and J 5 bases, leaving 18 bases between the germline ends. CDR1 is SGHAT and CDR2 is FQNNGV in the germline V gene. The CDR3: CASSRSGGPTETQYF. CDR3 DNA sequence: TGTGCCAGCAGCCGTTCAGGCGGGCCAACGGAGACCCAGTACTTC.

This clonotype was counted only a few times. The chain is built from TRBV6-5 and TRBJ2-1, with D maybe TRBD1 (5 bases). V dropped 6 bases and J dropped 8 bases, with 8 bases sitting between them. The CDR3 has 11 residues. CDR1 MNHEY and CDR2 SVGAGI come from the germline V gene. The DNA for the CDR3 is TGTGCCAGCAGACAGGTTCATGAGCAGTTCTTC. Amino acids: CASRQVHEQFF.

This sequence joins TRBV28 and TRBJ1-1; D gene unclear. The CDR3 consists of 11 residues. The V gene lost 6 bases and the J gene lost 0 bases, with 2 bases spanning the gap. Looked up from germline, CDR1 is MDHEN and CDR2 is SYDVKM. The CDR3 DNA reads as TGTGCCAGCAGGGTGAACACTGAAGCTTTCTTT. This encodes CASRVNTEAFF.

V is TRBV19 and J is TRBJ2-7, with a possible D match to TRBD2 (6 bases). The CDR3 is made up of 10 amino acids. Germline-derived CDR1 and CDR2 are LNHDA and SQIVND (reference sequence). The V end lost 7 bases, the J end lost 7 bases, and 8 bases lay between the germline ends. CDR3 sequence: CASKRVEQYF. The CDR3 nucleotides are TGTGCCAGTAAGCGGGTAGAGCAGTACTTC. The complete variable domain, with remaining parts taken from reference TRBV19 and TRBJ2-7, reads DGGITQSPKYLFRKEGQNVTLSCEQNLNHDAMYWYRQDPGQGLRLIYYSQIVNDFQKGDIAEGYSVSREKKESFPLTVTSAQKNPTAFYLCASKRVEQYFGPGTRLTVT.

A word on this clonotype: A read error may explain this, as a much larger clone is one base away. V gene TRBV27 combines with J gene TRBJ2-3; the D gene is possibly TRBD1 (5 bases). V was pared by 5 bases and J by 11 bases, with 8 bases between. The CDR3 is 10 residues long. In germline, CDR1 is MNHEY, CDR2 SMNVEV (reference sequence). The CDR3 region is CASSKGMQYF. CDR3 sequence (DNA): TGTGCCAGCAGTAAGGGGATGCAGTATTTT.

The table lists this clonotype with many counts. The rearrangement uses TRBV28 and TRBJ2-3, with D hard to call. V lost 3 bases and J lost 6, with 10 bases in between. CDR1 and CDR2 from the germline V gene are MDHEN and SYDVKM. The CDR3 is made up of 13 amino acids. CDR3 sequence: CASSLGTWDTQYF. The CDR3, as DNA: TGTGCCAGCAGTTTGGGCACCTGGGATACGCAGTATTTT.

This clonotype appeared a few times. This chain's CDR3 is CASSGGTSGKQYF. The CDR3 DNA follows: TGTGCCAGCAGCGGTGGGACATCGGGTAAGCAGTACTTC. The V call is TRBV9, the J call TRBJ2-7; weak D call: TRBD1 (6 bases). Germline V gives CDR1 SGDLS, CDR2 YYNGEE. V was pared by 3 bases and J by 8 bases, with 15 bases between. The CDR3 is 13 amino acids.

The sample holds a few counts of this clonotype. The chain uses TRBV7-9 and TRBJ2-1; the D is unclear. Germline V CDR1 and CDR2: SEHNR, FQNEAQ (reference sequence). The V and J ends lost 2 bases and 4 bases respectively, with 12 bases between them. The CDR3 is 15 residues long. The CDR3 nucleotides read TGTGCCAGCAGCTTACTACAGACTGTATACAATGAGCAGTTCTTC. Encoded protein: CASSLLQTVYNEQFF. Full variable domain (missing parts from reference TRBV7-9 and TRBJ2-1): DTGVSQNPRHKITKRGQNVTFRCDPISEHNRLYWYRQTLGQGPEFLTYFQNEAQLEKSRLLSDRFSAERPKGSFSTLEIQRTEQGDSAMYLCASSLLQTVYNEQFFGPGTRLTVL.